One sample yielded the 9 T cell receptor beta chains listed below, sequenced in a study of blood T cell repertoires in COVID-19. The method was immunoSEQ multiplex PCR; TCRdb's version includes in-frame clones alone and lacks a portion of them. The data hold about 100,000 clones, with around 88% observed a single time. The specimen sequenced was peripheral blood. The receptor source for this set is a human donor in a cohort sampled during active COVID-19.

By share of the sample, this clone is medium-sized (0.01 to 0.1%). The chain couples TRBV7-9 to TRBJ1-1; D is unresolved. The CDR3 covers 12 residues. V was pared by 5 bases and J by 11 bases, with 15 bases between. The V gene's germline CDR1 is SEHNR and CDR2 FQNEAQ (reference sequence). CDR3 region: CASSPPGHGAFF. The CDR3 DNA reads as TGTGCCAGCAGCCCCCCCGGCCACGGGGCTTTCTTT.

The gene calls are TRBV3-1 (or the pseudogene TRBV3-2) and TRBJ1-3, with D tentatively TRBD1 (5 bases). The CDR3 has 13 residues. V lost 6 bases and J 4 bases, leaving 10 bases between the germline ends. Germline V gene lookup returns CDR1 LGHDT and CDR2 YNNKEL (reference sequence). Here the CDR3 reads CASRGPRGNTIYF. The CDR3 DNA follows: TGTGCCAGCAGGGGGCCCAGGGGAAACACCATATATTTT.

The chain links TRBV6-5 to TRBJ2-1, with TRBD2 matching over 12 bases. CDR3 size: 16 residues. With V trimmed by 0 bases and J by 7 bases, 4 bases remained unmatched. Germline lookup yields CDR1 MNHEY and CDR2 SVGAGI. CDR3 residues: CASSYSSTSGRNEQFF. In DNA, the CDR3 is TGTGCCAGCAGTTACTCGAGCACTAGCGGGAGGAATGAGCAGTTCTTC.

About this clone: Other nucleotide sequences from this sample produce the same CDR3. The CDR3 nucleotides read TGTGCCAGCAGTCGACAGGGGCCAGATACGCAGTATTTT. It specifies CASSRQGPDTQYF. The gene calls are TRBV28 and TRBJ2-3; TRBD1 aligns across 8 bases. The length of the CDR3 is 13 residues. CDR1 and CDR2 from the germline V gene are MDHEN and SYDVKM. With 5 bases clipped from V and 4 bases from J, the junction kept 2 bases outside the gene matches.

This clone was detected only a few times. V gene TRBV7-2 combines with J gene TRBJ2-3; TRBD2 aligns across 8 bases. The CDR3 sequence is 14 residues long. The germline gives CDR1 SGHTA, CDR2 FQGNSA. Trimming cost V 10 bases and J 0 bases; bases outside gene matches: 6. The CDR3: CATKRELSTDTQYF. DNA of the CDR3: TGTGCCACGAAGCGGGAGTTGAGCACAGATACGCAGTATTTT.

The genes are TRBV3-1 (or the pseudogene TRBV3-2) and TRBJ2-5; 7 bases align to TRBD1. The germline V gene encodes CDR1 LGHDT and CDR2 YNNKEL (reference sequence). The length of the CDR3 is 16 residues. The J segment lost 4 bases and the V segment lost 1 base, leaving 9 bases of the junction unmatched. This CDR3 reads CASSQAAGDRGETQYF. For the CDR3, the DNA is TGTGCCAGCAGCCAAGCGGCAGGGGACAGAGGAGAGACCCAGTACTTC.

CDR3 nucleotides: TGTGCCAGCAGTGAAAAGGACAGGATCCAGCCCCAGCATTTT. Translated, it gives CASSEKDRIQPQHF. The chain couples TRBV25-1 to TRBJ1-5, with 7 positions matching TRBD1. V dropped 2 bases and J dropped 7; count of bases not matched to a gene: 5. The CDR3 has 14 amino acids. The germline gives CDR1 MGHDK, CDR2 SYGVNS.

The CDR3 DNA sequence: TGTGCCATCAGCCCTTCAGATCAGCCCCAGCATTTT. This gives the protein CAISPSDQPQHF. The rearrangement links TRBV10-3 to TRBJ1-5; D remains unclear. Per the germline V gene, CDR1 is ENHRY and CDR2 is SYGVKD. This CDR3 region has 12 residues. Trimming took off 6 bases at V and 5 bases at J, with 8 bases between the two ends.

The rearrangement uses TRBV3-1 (or the pseudogene TRBV3-2) and TRBJ2-7, with D hard to call. The CDR3 is made up of 14 amino acids. CDR1 is LGHDT and CDR2 is YNNKEL in the germline V gene (reference sequence). Trimming removed 2 bases at V and 1 base at J, with 9 bases between. CDR3 sequence: CASSQRLESYEQYF. As DNA, the CDR3 is TGTGCCAGCAGCCAACGTTTAGAATCCTACGAGCAGTACTTC.